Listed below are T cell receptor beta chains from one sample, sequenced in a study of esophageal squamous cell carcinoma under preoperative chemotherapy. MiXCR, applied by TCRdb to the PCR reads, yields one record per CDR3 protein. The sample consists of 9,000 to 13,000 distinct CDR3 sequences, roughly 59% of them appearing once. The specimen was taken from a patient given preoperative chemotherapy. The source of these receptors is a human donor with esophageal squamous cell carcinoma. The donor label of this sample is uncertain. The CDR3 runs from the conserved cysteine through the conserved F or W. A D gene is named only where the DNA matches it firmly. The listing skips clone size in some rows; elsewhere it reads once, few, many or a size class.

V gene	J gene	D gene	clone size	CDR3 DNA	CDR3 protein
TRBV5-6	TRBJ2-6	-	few	TGTGCCAGCAGCCCGATCTCTGGGGCCAACGTCCTGACTTTC	CASSPISGANVLTF
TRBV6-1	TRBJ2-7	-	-	TGTGCCAGCAGTGAAGCGAGGACTGGCGGGATGACCTACGAGCAGTACTTC	CASSEARTGGMTYEQYF
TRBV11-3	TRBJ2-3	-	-	TGTGCCAGCAGCGGTAGCGAGTACGGGGATACGCAGTATTTT	CASSGSEYGDTQYF
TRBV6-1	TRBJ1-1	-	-	TGTGCCAGCAGCAGCGCCGGGGGGCTCATGAACACTGAAGCTTTCTTT	CASSSAGGLMNTEAFF
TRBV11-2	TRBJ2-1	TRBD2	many	TGTGCCAGCAGCCGACTAGCGGGAGCCCTCTCCTACAATGAGCAGTTCTTC	CASSRLAGALSYNEQFF
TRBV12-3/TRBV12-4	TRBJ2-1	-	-	TGTGCCAGCAGTCATGGGGTAAAGACGGAGACCCAGTTCTTC	CASSHGVKTETQFF
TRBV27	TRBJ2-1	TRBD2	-	TGTGCCAGCAGTTTTAGTAGCGGGAGGAGAAGTGAGCAGTTCTTC	CASSFSSGRRSEQFF
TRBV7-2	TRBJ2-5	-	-	TGTGCCAGCAGCTTAGGTCCGCAGACCCAGTACTTC	CASSLGPQTQYF
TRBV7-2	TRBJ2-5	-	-	TGTGCCAGCAGCTTAATCCAGCTCCCCGGAGAGACCCAGTACTTC	CASSLIQLPGETQYF
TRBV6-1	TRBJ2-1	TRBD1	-	TGTGCCAGCAGACCCGGGACAGGGGCTTACAATGAGCAGTTCTTC	CASRPGTGAYNEQFF
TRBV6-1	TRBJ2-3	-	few	TGTGCCAGCAGGGGATTTGGGGGAAGCGACAAAGATACGCAGTATTTT	CASRGFGGSDKDTQYF
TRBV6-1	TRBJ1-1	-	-	TGTGCCAGCGTGATTCTGCCGGGGACGAACACTGAAGCTTTCTTT	CASVILPGTNTEAFF
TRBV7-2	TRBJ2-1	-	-	TGTGCCAGCAGCCCTGACGGCTCCTACGTATGGGAGCAGTTCTTC	CASSPDGSYVWEQFF
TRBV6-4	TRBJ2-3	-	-	TGTGCCAGCACCGGAACGACTAGTACGCAGTATTTT	CASTGTTSTQYF
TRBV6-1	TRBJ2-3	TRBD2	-	TGTGCCAGCATCGCGGGTAGCGGGGACCGCGGCAAAGAGACGCAGTATTTC	CASIAGSGDRGKETQYF
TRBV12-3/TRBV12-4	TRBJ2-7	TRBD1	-	TGTGCCAGCAGCCCAACCGGGACAGGGAACGAGCAGTACTTC	CASSPTGTGNEQYF
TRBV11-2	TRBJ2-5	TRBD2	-	TGTGCCAGCAGGCTGGGGGGGAAACAAGAGACCCAGTACTTC	CASRLGGKQETQYF
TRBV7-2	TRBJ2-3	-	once	TGTGCCAGCGGGGTAGTAGGGGGACGTGACCAAGAGACGCAGTATTTT	CASGVVGGRDQETQYF
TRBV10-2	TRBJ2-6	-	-	TGCGCCAGCAGTGAGTTTACCGTGGAGCTGTTCTTC	CASSEFTVELFF
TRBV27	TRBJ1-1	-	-	TGTGCCAGCAGTTTAGAGGTGCAGGCTATGAACACTGAAGCTTTCTTT	CASSLEVQAMNTEAFF
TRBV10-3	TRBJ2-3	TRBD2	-	TGTGCCAACACCCAAAAGCGGGAGTGGGCAGATACGCAGTATTTT	CANTQKREWADTQYF
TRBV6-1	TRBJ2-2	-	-	TGTGCCAGCAGTGAACTGGTCACCGGGGAGCTGTTTTTT	CASSELVTGELFF